This T cell receptor (beta chain) originates from a study of tumor and adjacent non-tumor tissue in lung cancer. Overall study: Histology: about a dozen adenocarcinoma, a couple of squamous cell carcinoma, 1 small cell lung cancer. Findings of the study overall: Patients with more diverse tumor TCRs had worse survival.

V dropped 2 bases and J dropped 3 bases, with 23 bases sitting between them. Germline loops: CDR1 MGHRA, CDR2 YSYEKL. The length of the CDR3 is 19 residues. A note on this clonotype: Its antigen remains unknown.

TCRbeta libraries were built with three rounds of nested PCR, modified from ARM-PCR. Using its own MiXCR run on the multiplex PCR reads, TCRdb lists one record per CDR3 protein. The sample records roughly 120,000 distinct CDR3 sequences, roughly 75% being singletons. RNA was extracted from bulk tissue without any cell sorting. Newly diagnosed lung cancer patients had thoracic surgery in China, August–late 2014, without prior chemotherapy. This clonotype was sampled from a woman aged 55-70 years with non-small cell lung cancer. The rearrangement uses TRBV4-1 and TRBJ2-1, with D possibly TRBD1 on 6 matching bases. The sample was lung tumor tissue. Written as DNA, the CDR3 is TGCGCCAGCAGCCAAAGATGCAGGGGCCGGAATTTTAGCTACAATGAGCAGTTCTTC. Its protein is CASSQRCRGRNFSYNEQFF.